These 22 T cell receptor beta chains share one sample of origin, sequenced in a study of CD8+ T cells in alopecia areata. cDNA serving as the sequencing template came from extracted, reverse transcribed RNA. Using immunoSEQ multiplex PCR, the repertoire was profiled, and TCRdb retains in-frame clones only, with some absent. The sample holds around 250,000 clones, approximately 61% seen once. Sequenced here: CD4+ T cells sorted from blood, sampled at week 0. The receptors here all came from a human donor with alopecia areata.

This clone occurred a few times. The chain carries TRBV5-6 and TRBJ2-4; D is uncertain. The CDR3 consists of 16 residues. Germline V CDR1 and CDR2: SGHDT, YYEEEE. Trimming pared 0 bases from V and 0 bases from J, leaving 10 bases between. CDR3 loop: CASSLESSRAKNIQYF. The CDR3 nucleotides are TGTGCCAGCAGCTTGGAATCGTCCCGAGCCAAAAACATTCAGTACTTC.

The V call is TRBV5-1, the J call TRBJ2-5; 7 bases agree with TRBD1. The CDR3 sequence is 14 residues long. V lost 4 bases, J lost 7 bases, and 10 bases stayed unmatched. CDR1 SGHRS and CDR2 YFSETQ come from the germline V gene. The CDR3 DNA follows: TGCGCCAGCAGCCGAGACAGGGCCTCCGGGACCCAGTACTTC. Its protein product is CASSRDRASGTQYF.

This chain links TRBV27 with TRBJ2-2; 9 bases are shared with TRBD1. The CDR3 is 15 amino acids. V shed 6 bases and J 4 bases; nucleotides not matched to a gene: 6. In germline, CDR1 is MNHEY, CDR2 SMNVEV (reference sequence). The CDR3 bases are TGTGCCAGCAGCCCCGGGACAGGGATCACCGGGGAGCTGTTTTTT. As protein: CASSPGTGITGELFF.

V gene TRBV7-4 combines with J gene TRBJ1-5; D perhaps matches TRBD1 (5 bases). The CDR3 loop spans 16 amino acids. In germline, CDR1 is SGHVT, CDR2 SQSDAQ. Trimming shortened V by 1 base and J by 1 base, and 11 bases separated the two germline ends. Written as DNA, the CDR3 is TGTGCCAGCAGCTTAGGGGGGTCCCTAAGCAATCAGCCCCAGCATTTT. Residues: CASSLGGSLSNQPQHF.

J is TRBJ2-7 and V is TRBV30; D is unclear. In germline, CDR1 is GTSNPN, CDR2 SVGIG (reference sequence). The V gene lost 0 bases and the J gene lost 10 bases, with 10 bases spanning the gap. The CDR3 runs to 11 residues. The CDR3 here is CAWSVQSPQYF. In DNA form, the CDR3 reads TGTGCCTGGAGTGTACAGTCCCCACAGTACTTC.

The rearrangement joins TRBV13 to TRBJ2-2, with 9 nucleotides matching TRBD1. V gave up 5 bases and J gave up 6 bases; unmatched junction bases: 7. The germline V gene has CDR1 PRHDT and CDR2 FYEKMQ (reference sequence). This CDR3 has 15 residues. This CDR3 is CASSPTGGIAGELFF. The DNA for the CDR3 is TGTGCCAGCAGCCCTACAGGGGGCATCGCCGGGGAGCTGTTTTTT.

This chain connects TRBV27 to TRBJ1-1; D is undetermined. The CDR3 covers 16 residues. The V end was cut by 5 bases, the J end by 1 base, with 17 bases between. Germline loops: CDR1 MNHEY, CDR2 SMNVEV (reference sequence). CDR3 coding DNA: TGTGCCAGCAGTCCCCGCTTTACTTATTGGAACACTGAAGCTTTCTTT. Translated, it gives CASSPRFTYWNTEAFF.

The chain recombines TRBV5-4 with TRBJ2-7; 8 bases are a match to TRBD2. Germline loops: CDR1 SGHNT, CDR2 YYREEE (reference sequence). Unmatched junction bases numbered 7, after V lost 4 bases and J lost 4 bases. This CDR3 region has 14 residues. The CDR3 DNA sequence: TGTGCCAGCAGCCCAGCGGGGGTTCAGTACGAGCAGTACTTC. As protein: CASSPAGVQYEQYF.

This clone has a handful of counts. The V gene is TRBV2, the J gene TRBJ2-1, with D unclear. V lost 8 bases and J lost 6, with 5 bases in between. The CDR3 length is 10 residues. The germline CDR1 and CDR2 sequences are SNHLY and FYNNEI. The CDR3 reads CASGGNEQFF. CDR3 sequence (DNA): TGTGCCAGCGGTGGCAATGAGCAGTTCTTC.

CDR3 loop: CATQGARAFSPLHF. DNA for the CDR3: TGTGCCACACAGGGGGCGCGGGCTTTTTCACCCCTCCACTTT. The chain is built from TRBV6-5 and TRBJ1-6, with 9 bases that match TRBD1. Trimming removed 10 bases from V and 9 bases from J; junction bases left unmatched: 10. Germline V gives CDR1 MNHEY, CDR2 SVGAGI. This CDR3 has 14 residues.

This rearrangement joins TRBV30 to TRBJ1-6, with D maybe TRBD1 (5 bases). The CDR3 consists of 13 residues. V was shortened by 4 bases and J by 10 bases, with 14 bases between the two germline ends. CDR1 is GTSNPN, CDR2 SVGIG, per germline (reference sequence). CDR3 bases: TGTGCCTGGAAGGTCAGGGATGAATCACCCCTCCACTTT. It yields the protein CAWKVRDESPLHF.

The chain combines TRBV18 with TRBJ1-1, with a weak D call TRBD1 (5 bases). V was shortened by 0 bases and J by 5 bases, with 7 bases between the two germline ends. CDR1 is KGHSH, CDR2 LQKENI, per germline. CDR3 size: 13 residues. CDR3 residues: CASSPPGGTEAFF. CDR3 in DNA: TGTGCCAGCTCACCACCCGGGGGGACTGAAGCTTTCTTT.

This clone was detected only once. This chain connects TRBV19 to TRBJ2-5; unclear D gene. The V end was cut by 10 bases, the J end by 5 bases, with 11 bases between. The CDR3 loop spans 11 amino acids. Germline V gene sequence: CDR1 LNHDA, CDR2 SQIVND (reference sequence). The CDR3, as DNA: TGTGCCACCCGAAGTCTTGAGACCCAGTACTTC. Its protein product is CATRSLETQYF.

This chain joins TRBV30 and TRBJ2-1, with TRBD1 identical over 8 bases. Germline values: CDR1 GTSNPN, CDR2 SVGIG (reference sequence). With V trimmed by 0 bases and J by 13 bases, 17 bases remained unmatched. The length of the CDR3 is 16 residues. The CDR3 region is CAWSVQDREWGRRQFF. CDR3 DNA sequence: TGTGCCTGGAGTGTACAGGACAGGGAGTGGGGACGCCGACAGTTCTTC.

The J gene is TRBJ2-1, the V gene TRBV30; the D call may be TRBD1 or TRBD2 (5 bases each). The V and J ends lost 5 bases and 0 bases respectively, with 20 bases between them. Germline V gene sequence: CDR1 GTSNPN, CDR2 SVGIG (reference sequence). This CDR3 comprises 17 residues. CDR3: CAWDTRGTLSSYNEQFF. The CDR3 nucleotides read TGTGCCTGGGACACGAGGGGCACCCTGAGCTCCTACAATGAGCAGTTCTTC.

This clone turned up a few times. The rearrangement uses TRBV4-3 and TRBJ1-2; 8 nucleotides line up with TRBD1. This CDR3 contains 17 residues. The trim removed 1 base at V and 8 bases at J, leaving 15 bases unmatched. CDR1 and CDR2 from the germline V gene are LGHNA and YSLEER. CDR3 amino acids: CASSQVLRTGRSGGYTF. The DNA of the CDR3 is TGCGCCAGCAGCCAAGTCCTGCGGACAGGGCGATCAGGAGGCTACACCTTC.

This chain links TRBV2 with TRBJ2-5; 8 bases line up with TRBD2. The J segment lost 2 bases and the V segment lost 7 bases, leaving 6 bases of the junction unmatched. Germline CDR1 reads SNHLY; CDR2 reads FYNNEI. The CDR3 is 14 amino acids. CDR3 protein: CASKRAGGQETQYF. For the CDR3, the DNA is TGTGCCAGCAAGAGGGCGGGAGGACAAGAGACCCAGTACTTC. Full variable domain (outside the CDR3, taken from reference TRBV2 and TRBJ2-5): EPEVTQTPSHQVTQMGQEVILRCVPISNHLYFYWYRQILGQKVEFLVSFYNNEISEKSEIFDDQFSVERPDGSNFTLKIRSTKLEDSAMYFCASKRAGGQETQYFGPGTRLLVL.

The gene calls are TRBV5-1 and TRBJ2-4; D may be TRBD1 or TRBD2 (7 bases each). The V end was cut by 4 bases, the J end by 7 bases, with 15 bases between. The CDR3 covers 14 residues. CDR1 is SGHRS and CDR2 is YFSETQ in the germline V gene. In DNA form, the CDR3 reads TGCGCCAGCAGCCGGGACAGCGGGGAGAACATTCAGTACTTC. Encoded protein: CASSRDSGENIQYF.

The chain links TRBV30 to TRBJ1-4; D call uncertain. Trimming took off 3 bases at V and 3 bases at J, with 14 bases between the two ends. Germline V CDR1 and CDR2: GTSNPN, SVGIG (reference sequence). This CDR3 region has 15 residues. This CDR3 is CAWSAGRTANEKLFF. CDR3 DNA sequence: TGTGCCTGGAGCGCCGGGCGGACGGCTAATGAAAAACTGTTTTTT.

The J gene is TRBJ1-1, the V gene TRBV27; tentatively, D is TRBD1 (5 bases). The CDR3 sequence is 16 residues long. V was trimmed by 4 bases and J by 0 bases, leaving 15 bases between them. Germline V CDR1 and CDR2: MNHEY, SMNVEV (reference sequence). In DNA, the CDR3 is TGTGCCAGCAGTTCTCGAACGGGGGTCATGAACACTGAAGCTTTCTTT. Translated, it gives CASSSRTGVMNTEAFF.

This clone has a single count. The V and J genes are TRBV7-2 and TRBJ2-7; D is unresolved. The CDR3 has 13 residues. Germline CDR1 and CDR2: SGHTA and FQGNSA. With 5 bases removed from V and 3 bases from J, the gap between germline ends came to 11 bases. CDR3 DNA sequence: TGTGCCAGCAGCCCGGGCTCTTTCTACGAGCAGTACTTC. Its translation: CASSPGSFYEQYF.

This clone was counted between two and nine times. The chain links TRBV27 to TRBJ2-7; D is tentatively TRBD1 or TRBD2 (5 bases each). V was trimmed by 3 bases and J by 5 bases, leaving 14 bases between them. The CDR3 consists of 14 residues. CDR1 is MNHEY, CDR2 SMNVEV, per germline (reference sequence). The DNA for the CDR3 is TGTGCCAGCAGTTTGGCCGGGACCAAGAACGAGCAGTACTTC. It encodes CASSLAGTKNEQYF.